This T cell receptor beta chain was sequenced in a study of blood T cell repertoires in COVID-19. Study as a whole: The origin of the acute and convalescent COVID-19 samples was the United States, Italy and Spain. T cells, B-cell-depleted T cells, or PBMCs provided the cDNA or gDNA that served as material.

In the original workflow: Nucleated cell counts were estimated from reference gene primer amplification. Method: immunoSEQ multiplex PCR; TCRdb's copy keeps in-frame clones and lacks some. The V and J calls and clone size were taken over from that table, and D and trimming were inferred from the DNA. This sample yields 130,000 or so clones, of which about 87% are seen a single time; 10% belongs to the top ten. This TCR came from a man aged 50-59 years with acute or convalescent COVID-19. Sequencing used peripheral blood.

The CDR3 DNA reads as TGTGCCAGCAGTCTACAGGCAACCTATGGCTACACCTTC. Its protein is CASSLQATYGYTF. The genes are TRBV12-3 or TRBV12-4 and TRBJ1-2; a possible D gene is TRBD1 (5 bases). V was trimmed by 5 bases and J by 4 bases, leaving 11 bases between them. The CDR3 sequence is 13 residues long.